These T cell receptor beta chains were read from a single sample in a study of T cells in Graves' hyperthyroidism and ophthalmopathy. TCRdb reprocessed the multiplex PCR reads via MiXCR and lists one record per CDR3 protein. Seen here are more than 550,000 distinct CDR3 sequences, around 16% observed once, and the top ten hold around 15%. Sequencing used blood. The receptors originated from a man in his fifties or sixties with Graves' hyperthyroidism. CDR3s include the opening cysteine and the closing phenylalanine or tryptophan. The D gene is left open where the match is weak. The size entry is marked missing in some rows and otherwise reads once, few, many or a size class.

many,-,TRBJ2-7,TRBV9,CASSVTGSYSYEQYF,TGTGCCAGCAGCGTAACGGGCAGCTACTCCTACGAGCAGTACTTC
many,-,TRBJ2-2,TRBV5-1,CASRYAPAAGTGELFF,TGCGCCAGCAGATATGCCCCCGCCGCCGGTACCGGGGAGCTGTTTTTT
few,TRBD1,TRBJ2-7,TRBV20-1,CSAQKAGQGILYEQYF,TGCAGTGCCCAAAAAGCGGGACAGGGAATACTTTACGAGCAGTACTTC
few,-,TRBJ1-4,TRBV18,CASTTAANEKLFF,TGTGCCAGCACAACGGCCGCGAATGAAAAACTGTTTTTT
-,-,TRBJ1-2,TRBV27,CASSSLLRQATYGYTF,TGTGCCAGCAGTTCCCTATTAAGACAGGCCACCTATGGCTACACCTTC
many,-,TRBJ1-5,TRBV20-1,CSAAGYHNQPQHF,TGCAGTGCTGCGGGGTATCACAATCAGCCCCAGCATTTT
few,-,TRBJ2-1,TRBV9,CASSDRDRSYNEQFF,TGTGCCAGCAGCGATAGGGATAGGTCCTACAATGAGCAGTTCTTC
-,TRBD1,TRBJ2-1,TRBV5-5,CASSSIGTGGNNEQFF,TGTGCCAGCAGCTCAATAGGAACAGGGGGGAACAATGAGCAGTTCTTC
many,-,TRBJ1-1,TRBV6-5,CASSYSRGGPEAFF,TGTGCCAGCAGTTACTCGAGAGGAGGACCTGAAGCTTTCTTT
many,TRBD2,TRBJ2-5,TRBV7-8,CASSLGLAPQETQYF,TGTGCCAGCAGCTTAGGACTAGCCCCACAAGAGACCCAGTACTTC
-,TRBD1,TRBJ2-7,TRBV9,CASSESPGQGYEQYF,TGTGCCAGCAGCGAATCCCCCGGACAGGGCTACGAGCAGTACTTC
many,-,TRBJ1-5,TRBV5-5,CASSLEGAQVQPQHF,TGTGCCAGCAGCTTGGAAGGGGCGCAGGTTCAGCCCCAGCATTTT
-,TRBD1,TRBJ2-1,TRBV20-1,CSAGAGTGIPSGYNEQFF,TGCAGTGCCGGGGCCGGGACAGGGATTCCTAGCGGCTACAATGAGCAGTTCTTC
once,TRBD2,TRBJ2-1,TRBV3-1,CASSPIAGSYTKQFF,TGTGCCAGCAGCCCCATAGCGGGGTCCTACACTAAGCAGTTCTTC
few,-,TRBJ1-4,TRBV29-1,CSVEAGSEKLFF,TGCAGCGTTGAAGCCGGGAGCGAAAAACTGTTTTTT
few,-,TRBJ2-2,TRBV5-1,CASSTSRGPNTGELFF,TGCGCCAGCAGCACTTCCAGGGGCCCGAACACCGGGGAGCTGTTTTTT
few,TRBD2,TRBJ2-1,TRBV10-1,CANTGLAGLWSSYNEQFF,TGCGCCAACACGGGACTAGCGGGACTCTGGAGCTCCTACAATGAGCAGTTCTTC
many,TRBD1,TRBJ1-1,TRBV7-9,CASSFEGTGATEAFF,TGTGCCAGCAGCTTTGAAGGGACAGGGGCCACTGAAGCTTTCTTT
-,TRBD1,TRBJ2-3,TRBV11-1,CASSPRTGGADTQYF,TGTGCCAGCAGCCCAAGGACAGGGGGCGCAGATACGCAGTATTTT
few,-,TRBJ1-5,TRBV5-5,CASSQDFRDQPQHF,TGTGCCAGCAGCCAAGATTTCAGGGATCAGCCCCAGCATTTT
few,TRBD2,TRBJ2-5,TRBV6-1,CASSEQLAGAETQYF,TGTGCCAGCAGTGAACAGCTAGCGGGAGCTGAGACCCAGTACTTC
many,-,TRBJ1-1,TRBV19,CASIRGWNTEAFF,TGTGCCAGTATCCGGGGATGGAACACTGAAGCTTTCTTT
few,-,TRBJ2-3,TRBV20-1,CSALPLAADTQYF,TGCAGTGCCCTCCCACTAGCAGCAGATACGCAGTATTTT
-,-,TRBJ1-5,TRBV2,CASSAGTRGDQPQHF,TGTGCCAGCAGTGCCGGGACTAGGGGGGATCAGCCCCAGCATTTT
-,-,TRBJ2-2,TRBV7-2,CASSRNSEGNTGELFF,TGTGCCAGCAGCAGAAACTCGGAGGGGAACACCGGGGAGCTGTTTTTT
once,-,TRBJ2-2,TRBV18,CASSPRTLRGANTGELFF,TGTGCCAGCTCACCACGAACCCTCAGGGGAGCGAACACCGGGGAGCTGTTTTTT
many,TRBD2,TRBJ2-5,TRBV2,CASSEERASGSSETQYF,TGTGCCAGCAGTGAAGAGAGGGCTAGCGGGAGTTCGGAGACCCAGTACTTC
-,-,TRBJ1-5,TRBV7-8,CASSLSDRRGFIRRQPQHF,TGTGCCAGCAGCTTAAGCGATCGAAGGGGGTTCATTCGCAGGCAGCCCCAGCATTTT
-,TRBD2,TRBJ2-5,TRBV4-3,CASSQVGLAGGREETQYF,TGCGCCAGCAGCCAAGTCGGCCTAGCGGGTGGCCGGGAAGAGACCCAGTACTTC
-,-,TRBJ1-1,TRBV4-1,CASSQGQESTEAFF,TGCGCCAGCAGCCAGGGGCAGGAGAGCACTGAAGCTTTCTTT
many,TRBD1,TRBJ2-1,TRBV28,CASSLIGGLNEQFF,TGTGCCAGCAGTTTAATAGGGGGCTTGAATGAGCAGTTCTTC
few,TRBD2,TRBJ2-3,TRBV7-8,CASSPSSGPSTDTQYF,TGTGCCAGCAGCCCCAGTAGCGGGCCTAGCACAGATACGCAGTATTTT
many,-,TRBJ2-7,TRBV7-2,CASSQGGAIYEQYF,TGTGCCAGCAGCCAAGGGGGGGCAATCTACGAGCAGTACTTC